The 7 T cell receptor beta chains presented below share a single source sample, sequenced in a study of vaccination and CD4 T cells after COVID-19. From the PCR reads, TCRdb called clonotypes with MiXCR, one entry per CDR3 protein. This table holds 30,000 or so distinct CDR3 sequences, about 50% found once. Time point here: late sampling 161 to 241 days after vaccination in three convalescent patients. This specimen consisted of CD4+ T cells from blood, obtained about 7 months after SARS-CoV-2 vaccination. The receptors stem from a human donor who had recovered from COVID-19.

The chain has TRBV6-1 and TRBJ2-1; 8 bases match TRBD2. The V gene end was trimmed by 1 base and the J gene end by 3 bases; junction bases not matched to a gene: 2. CDR3 length equals 15 residues. In germline, CDR1 is MNHNS, CDR2 SASEGT. CDR3: CASSEELADYNEQFF. The CDR3 DNA sequence: TGTGCCAGCAGTGAAGAACTAGCGGACTACAATGAGCAGTTCTTC.

The chain is built from TRBV20-1 and TRBJ1-5; 7 bases fit TRBD1. The germline gives CDR1 DFQATT, CDR2 SNEGSKA (reference sequence). The CDR3 is made up of 15 amino acids. Trimming at V came to 3 bases and at J to 5 bases, leaving 10 bases not matched to a gene. The CDR3 loop reads CSASTLQGQDQPQHF. CDR3 in DNA: TGCAGTGCTAGTACTCTACAGGGGCAGGATCAGCCCCAGCATTTT.

In its sample, this clonotype was seen a few times. The V gene is TRBV28, the J gene TRBJ1-1, with D unclear. The germline V and J ends were trimmed by 7 bases and 5 bases, with 11 bases remaining between them. CDR1 is MDHEN and CDR2 is SYDVKM in the germline V gene. The CDR3 runs 12 residues. The CDR3 spells CASKRVRTEAFF. The CDR3 DNA is TGTGCCAGCAAAAGGGTACGTACTGAAGCTTTCTTT.

This sequence joins TRBV20-1 and TRBJ2-3; unclear D gene. This CDR3 contains 14 residues. Trimming cost V 6 bases and J 3 bases, with 16 bases left between them. CDR1 DFQATT and CDR2 SNEGSKA come from the germline V gene (reference sequence). DNA for the CDR3: TGCAGTGCGCGTGGCGAGTACGAAACAGATACGCAGTATTTT. Translation: CSARGEYETDTQYF.

This chain links TRBV7-6 with TRBJ1-2; D gene unclear. Germline-derived CDR1 and CDR2 are SGHVS and FNYEAQ. CDR3 length equals 14 residues. Trimming pared 1 base from V and 0 bases from J, leaving 6 bases between. The CDR3 sequence: CASSLDSANYGYTF. In nucleotides, the CDR3 is TGTGCCAGCAGCTTAGACTCTGCTAACTATGGCTACACCTTC.

The chain links TRBV10-3 to TRBJ2-5; 13 bases map to TRBD2. Germline V lookup: CDR1 ENHRY, CDR2 SYGVKD. Trimming at V came to 3 bases and at J to 5 bases, leaving 0 bases not matched to a gene. CDR3 size: 14 residues. CDR3 residues: CAISELAGGETQYF. The CDR3 DNA reads as TGTGCCATCAGTGAACTAGCGGGGGGGGAGACCCAGTACTTC.

The chain links TRBV7-9 to TRBJ2-3; 13 bases agree with TRBD2. Germline V gene sequence: CDR1 SEHNR, CDR2 FQNEAQ (reference sequence). The CDR3 extends over 15 amino acids. V shed 1 base and J 5 bases; nucleotides not matched to a gene: 0. The CDR3 sequence: CASSLGTSGGDTQYF. The CDR3 DNA sequence: TGTGCCAGCAGCTTAGGGACTAGCGGGGGAGATACGCAGTATTTT.